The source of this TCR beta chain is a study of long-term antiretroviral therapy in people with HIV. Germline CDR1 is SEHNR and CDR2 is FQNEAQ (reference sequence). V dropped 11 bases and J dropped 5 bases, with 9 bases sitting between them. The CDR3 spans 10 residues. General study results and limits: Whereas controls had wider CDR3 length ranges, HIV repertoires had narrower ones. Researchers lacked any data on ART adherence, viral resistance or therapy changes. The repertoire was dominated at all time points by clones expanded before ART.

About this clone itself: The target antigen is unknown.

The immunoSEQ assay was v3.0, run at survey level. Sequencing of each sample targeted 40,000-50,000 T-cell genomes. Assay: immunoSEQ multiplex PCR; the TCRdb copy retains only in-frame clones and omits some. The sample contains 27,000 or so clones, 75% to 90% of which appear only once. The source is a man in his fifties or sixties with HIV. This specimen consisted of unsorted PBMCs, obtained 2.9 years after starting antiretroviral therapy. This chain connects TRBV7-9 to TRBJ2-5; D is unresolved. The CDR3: CAGGSETQYF. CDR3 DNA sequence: TGTGCCGGTGGGTCGGAGACCCAGTACTTC.